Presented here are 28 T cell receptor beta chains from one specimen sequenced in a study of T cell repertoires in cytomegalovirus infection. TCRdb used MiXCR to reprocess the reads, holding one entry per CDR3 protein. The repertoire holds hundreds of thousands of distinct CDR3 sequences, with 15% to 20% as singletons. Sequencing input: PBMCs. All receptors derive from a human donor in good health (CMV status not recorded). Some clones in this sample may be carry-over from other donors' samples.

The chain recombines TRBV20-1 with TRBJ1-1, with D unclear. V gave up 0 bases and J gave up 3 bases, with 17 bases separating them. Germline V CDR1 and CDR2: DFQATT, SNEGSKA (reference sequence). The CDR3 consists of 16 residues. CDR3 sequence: CSARDHRVGWDTEAFF. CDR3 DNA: TGCAGTGCTAGAGATCACAGAGTTGGCTGGGACACTGAAGCTTTCTTT.

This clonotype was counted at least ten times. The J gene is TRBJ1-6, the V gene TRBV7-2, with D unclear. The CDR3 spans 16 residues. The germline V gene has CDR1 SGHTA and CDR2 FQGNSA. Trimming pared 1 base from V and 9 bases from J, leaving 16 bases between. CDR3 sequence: CASSLGPTRASSPLHF. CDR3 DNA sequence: TGTGCCAGCAGCTTAGGCCCGACTAGAGCCAGTTCACCCCTCCACTTT.

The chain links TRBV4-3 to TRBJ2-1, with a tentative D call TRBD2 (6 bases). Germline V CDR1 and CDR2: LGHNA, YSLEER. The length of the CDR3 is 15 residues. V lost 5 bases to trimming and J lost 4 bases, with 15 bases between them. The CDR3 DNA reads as TGCGCCAGCAGCTCGCGACTAGAGCGGTACAATGAGCAGTTCTTC. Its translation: CASSSRLERYNEQFF.

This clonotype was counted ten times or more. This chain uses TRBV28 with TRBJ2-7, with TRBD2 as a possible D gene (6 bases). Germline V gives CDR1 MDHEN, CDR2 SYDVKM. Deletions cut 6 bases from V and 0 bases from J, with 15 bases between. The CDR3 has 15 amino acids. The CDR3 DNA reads TGTGCCAGCAGGGGTCAGGGCGGGAACTCCTACGAGCAGTACTTC. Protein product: CASRGQGGNSYEQYF.

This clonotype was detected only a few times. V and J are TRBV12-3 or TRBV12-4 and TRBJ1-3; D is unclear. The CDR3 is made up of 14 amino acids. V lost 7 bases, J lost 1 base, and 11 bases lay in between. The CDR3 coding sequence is TGTGCCAGCACGTTTTTTGGGTCTGGAAACACCATATATTTT. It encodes CASTFFGSGNTIYF.

The CDR3 region is CASSITGTHYGYTF. DNA for the CDR3: TGTGCCAGCAGTATAACCGGGACACACTATGGCTACACCTTC. V is TRBV6-5 and J is TRBJ1-2; D is possibly TRBD1 (6 bases). The germline CDR1 and CDR2 sequences are MNHEY and SVGAGI. Between the trimmed V and J ends, which lost 5 bases and 3 bases, there was a span of 13 bases. The CDR3 length is 14 residues.

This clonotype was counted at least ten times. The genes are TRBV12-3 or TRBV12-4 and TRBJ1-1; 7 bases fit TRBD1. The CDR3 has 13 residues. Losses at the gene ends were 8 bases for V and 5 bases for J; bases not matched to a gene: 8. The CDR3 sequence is CASSEGAITEAFF. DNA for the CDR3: TGTGCCAGCTCGGAGGGGGCTATTACTGAAGCTTTCTTT.

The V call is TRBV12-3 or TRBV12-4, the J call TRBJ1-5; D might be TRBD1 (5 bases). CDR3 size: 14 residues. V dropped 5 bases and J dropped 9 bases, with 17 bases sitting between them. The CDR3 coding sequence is TGTGCCAGCAGTCCCGACAGTGCCTCGAGGCCCCAGCATTTT. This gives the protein CASSPDSASRPQHF.

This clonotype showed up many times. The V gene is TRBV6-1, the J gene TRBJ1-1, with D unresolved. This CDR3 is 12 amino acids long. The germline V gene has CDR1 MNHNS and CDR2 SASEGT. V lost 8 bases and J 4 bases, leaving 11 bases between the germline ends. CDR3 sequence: CASRSIFTEAFF. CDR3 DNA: TGTGCCAGCCGATCCATTTTCACTGAAGCTTTCTTT.

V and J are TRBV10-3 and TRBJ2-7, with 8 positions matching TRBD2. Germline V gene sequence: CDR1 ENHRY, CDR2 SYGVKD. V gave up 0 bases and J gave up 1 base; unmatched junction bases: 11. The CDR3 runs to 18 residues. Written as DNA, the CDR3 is TGTGCCATCAGTGAGTCTACGGGGACTAGGACTTCTTCCTACGAGCAGTACTTC. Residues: CAISESTGTRTSSYEQYF.

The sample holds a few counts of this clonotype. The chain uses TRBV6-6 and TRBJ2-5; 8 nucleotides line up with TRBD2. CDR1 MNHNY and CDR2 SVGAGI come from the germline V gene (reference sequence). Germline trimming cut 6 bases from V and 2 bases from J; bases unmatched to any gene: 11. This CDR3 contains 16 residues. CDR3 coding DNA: TGTGCCAGCAGGGACACTAGCGGATCGATACAAGAGACCCAGTACTTC. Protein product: CASRDTSGSIQETQYF.

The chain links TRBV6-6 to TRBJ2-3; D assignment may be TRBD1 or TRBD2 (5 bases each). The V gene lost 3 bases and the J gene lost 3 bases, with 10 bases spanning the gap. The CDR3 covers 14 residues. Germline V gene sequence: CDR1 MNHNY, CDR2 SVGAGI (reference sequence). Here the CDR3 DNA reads TGTGCCAGCAGTTATGACGGGACGACAGATACGCAGTATTTT. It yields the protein CASSYDGTTDTQYF.

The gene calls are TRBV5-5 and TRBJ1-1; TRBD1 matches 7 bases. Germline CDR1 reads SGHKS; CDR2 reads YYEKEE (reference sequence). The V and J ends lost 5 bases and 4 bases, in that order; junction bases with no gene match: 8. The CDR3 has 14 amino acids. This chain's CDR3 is CASSKIQGSTEAFF. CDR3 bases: TGTGCCAGCAGTAAAATACAGGGGAGCACTGAAGCTTTCTTT.

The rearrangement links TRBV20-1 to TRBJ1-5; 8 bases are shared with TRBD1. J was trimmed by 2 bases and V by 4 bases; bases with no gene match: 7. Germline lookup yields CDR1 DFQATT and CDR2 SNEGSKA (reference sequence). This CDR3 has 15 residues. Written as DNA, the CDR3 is TGCAGTGCTACCGCTCAGGGGGCGGGCAATCAGCCCCAGCATTTT. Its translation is CSATAQGAGNQPQHF.

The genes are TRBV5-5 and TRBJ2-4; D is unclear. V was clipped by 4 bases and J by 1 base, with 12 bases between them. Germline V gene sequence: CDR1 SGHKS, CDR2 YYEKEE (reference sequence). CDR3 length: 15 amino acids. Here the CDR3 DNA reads TGTGCCAGCAGCCTGTTGGGGTCGGCCAAAAACATTCAGTACTTC. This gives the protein CASSLLGSAKNIQYF.

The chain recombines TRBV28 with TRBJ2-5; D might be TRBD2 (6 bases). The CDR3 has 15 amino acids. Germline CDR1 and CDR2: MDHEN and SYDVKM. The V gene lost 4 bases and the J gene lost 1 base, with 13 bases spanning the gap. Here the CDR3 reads CASSSPGTAQETQYF. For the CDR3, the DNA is TGTGCCAGCAGTTCCCCCGGGACTGCCCAAGAGACCCAGTACTTC.

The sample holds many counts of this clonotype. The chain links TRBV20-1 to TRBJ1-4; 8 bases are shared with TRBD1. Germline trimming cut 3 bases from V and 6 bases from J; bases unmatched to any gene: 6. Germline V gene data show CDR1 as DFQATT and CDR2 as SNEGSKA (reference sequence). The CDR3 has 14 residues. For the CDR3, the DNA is TGCAGTGCTAGGAAGACAGGGGTGGATGAAAAACTGTTTTTT. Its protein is CSARKTGVDEKLFF.

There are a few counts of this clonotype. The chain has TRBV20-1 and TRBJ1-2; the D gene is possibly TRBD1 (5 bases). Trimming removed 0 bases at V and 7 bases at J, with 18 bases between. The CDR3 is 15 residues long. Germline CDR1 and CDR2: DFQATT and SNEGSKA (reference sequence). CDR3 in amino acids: CSARDPGGDGGGYTF. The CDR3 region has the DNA TGCAGTGCTAGAGATCCCGGGGGGGATGGGGGTGGCTACACCTTC.

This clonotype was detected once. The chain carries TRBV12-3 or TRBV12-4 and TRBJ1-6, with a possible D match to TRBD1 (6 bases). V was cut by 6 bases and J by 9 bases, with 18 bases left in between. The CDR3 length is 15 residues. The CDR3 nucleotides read TGTGCCAGCAGCCTGCAGGCAGGGGTCGGTTCACCCCTCCACTTT. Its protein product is CASSLQAGVGSPLHF.

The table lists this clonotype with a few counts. The CDR3 loop reads CASSTTAIPTEAFF. DNA for the CDR3: TGTGCCAGTAGTACGACGGCCATACCCACTGAAGCTTTCTTT. This chain joins TRBV19 and TRBJ1-1; no firm D call. Germline V gene data show CDR1 as LNHDA and CDR2 as SQIVND (reference sequence). The CDR3 consists of 14 residues. The V end was cut by 4 bases, the J end by 4 bases, with 13 bases between.

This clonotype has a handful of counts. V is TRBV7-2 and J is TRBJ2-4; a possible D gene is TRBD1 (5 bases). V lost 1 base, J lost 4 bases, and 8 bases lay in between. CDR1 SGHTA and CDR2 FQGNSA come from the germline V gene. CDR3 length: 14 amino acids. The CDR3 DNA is TGTGCCAGCAGCTTAGACAGGTTAAAAAACATTCAGTACTTC. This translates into CASSLDRLKNIQYF.

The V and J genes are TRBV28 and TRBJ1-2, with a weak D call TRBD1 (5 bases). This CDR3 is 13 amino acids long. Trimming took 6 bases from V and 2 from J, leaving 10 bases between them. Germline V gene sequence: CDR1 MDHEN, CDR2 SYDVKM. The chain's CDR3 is CASRPGLNYGYTF. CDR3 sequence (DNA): TGTGCCAGCAGACCGGGGCTCAACTATGGCTACACCTTC.

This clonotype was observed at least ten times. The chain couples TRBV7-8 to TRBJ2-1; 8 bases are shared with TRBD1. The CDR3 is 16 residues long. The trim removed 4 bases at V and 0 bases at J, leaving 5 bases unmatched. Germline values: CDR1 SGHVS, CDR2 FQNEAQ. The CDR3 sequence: CASSSETGASYNEQFF. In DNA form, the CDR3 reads TGTGCCAGCAGCTCGGAGACAGGGGCCTCCTACAATGAGCAGTTCTTC.

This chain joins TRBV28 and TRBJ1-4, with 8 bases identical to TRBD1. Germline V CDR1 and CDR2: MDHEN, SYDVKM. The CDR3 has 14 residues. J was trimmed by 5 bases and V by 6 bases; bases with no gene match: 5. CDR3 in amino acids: CASSTGQGNEKLFF. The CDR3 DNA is TGTGCCAGCAGCACAGGACAGGGAAATGAAAAACTGTTTTTT.

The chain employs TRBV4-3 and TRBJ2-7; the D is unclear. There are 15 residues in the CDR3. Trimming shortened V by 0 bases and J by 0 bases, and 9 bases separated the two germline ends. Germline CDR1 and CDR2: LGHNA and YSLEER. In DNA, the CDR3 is TGCGCCAGCAGCCAAGATTTACTGCCCTCCTACGAGCAGTACTTC. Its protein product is CASSQDLLPSYEQYF.

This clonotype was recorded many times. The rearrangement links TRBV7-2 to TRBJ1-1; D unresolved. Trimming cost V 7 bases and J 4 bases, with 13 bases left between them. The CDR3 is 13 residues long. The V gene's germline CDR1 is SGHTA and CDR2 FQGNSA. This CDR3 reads CASTPGQSTEAFF. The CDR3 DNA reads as TGTGCCAGCACCCCGGGTCAGTCCACTGAAGCTTTCTTT.

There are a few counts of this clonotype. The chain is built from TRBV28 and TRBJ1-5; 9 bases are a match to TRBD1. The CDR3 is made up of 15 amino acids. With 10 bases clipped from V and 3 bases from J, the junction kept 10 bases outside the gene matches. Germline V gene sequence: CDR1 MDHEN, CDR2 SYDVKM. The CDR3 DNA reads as TGTGCCACCCTCAGGACAGGGGAACTCAATCAGCCCCAGCATTTT. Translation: CATLRTGELNQPQHF.

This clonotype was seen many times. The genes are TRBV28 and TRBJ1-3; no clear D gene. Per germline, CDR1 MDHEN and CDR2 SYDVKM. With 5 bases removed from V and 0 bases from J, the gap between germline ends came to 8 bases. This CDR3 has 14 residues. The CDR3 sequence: CASSPWDSGNTIYF. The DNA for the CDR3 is TGTGCCAGCAGTCCATGGGACTCTGGAAACACCATATATTTT.